Presented here are 23 T cell receptor beta chains from one specimen sequenced in a study of identical twins. TCRdb processed the 5' RACE reads anew with MiXCR; each CDR3 protein has one entry. The sample holds about 460,000 distinct CDR3 sequences, around 14% seen once. In addition, the sample was reused for a study of yellow fever vaccine responses in identical twins.

Sample: CD4+ T cells sorted from blood. These TCRs come from a woman aged 18-29 years in good health.

This clonotype was seen more than once but under ten times. The V call is TRBV20-1, the J call TRBJ2-1, with 8 bases identical to TRBD2. J lost 0 bases, V lost 3 bases, and 7 bases had no gene match. The CDR3 is 16 amino acids. Looked up from germline, CDR1 is DFQATT and CDR2 is SNEGSKA (reference sequence). CDR3 amino acids: CSASAASGSSYNEQFF. The CDR3 DNA reads TGCAGTGCTAGTGCAGCAAGCGGGAGCTCCTACAATGAGCAGTTCTTC.

This clonotype was seen more than once but under ten times. The chain uses TRBV28 and TRBJ2-1; D might be TRBD2 (7 bases). Trimming shortened V by 7 bases and J by 2 bases, and 15 bases separated the two germline ends. This CDR3 comprises 15 residues. Germline assignment: CDR1 MDHEN and CDR2 SYDVKM. This CDR3 reads CASIPHGGPYNEQFF. The CDR3 DNA follows: TGTGCCAGCATCCCACACGGGGGGCCCTACAATGAGCAGTTCTTC.

This clonotype was observed once. This chain links TRBV18 with TRBJ2-4, with a possible D match to TRBD1 (5 bases). CDR3 size: 16 residues. V was cut by 3 bases and J by 3 bases, with 15 bases left in between. Germline V CDR1 and CDR2: KGHSH, LQKENI. This chain's CDR3 is CASSPQGINGKNIQYF. For the CDR3, the DNA is TGTGCCAGCTCACCCCAGGGAATTAATGGCAAAAACATTCAGTACTTC.

This clonotype has a handful of counts. This chain connects TRBV20-1 to TRBJ2-7; D is unclear. Trimming stripped 4 bases from V and 4 bases from J, with 11 bases between. CDR1 DFQATT and CDR2 SNEGSKA come from the germline V gene (reference sequence). The CDR3 spans 12 residues. CDR3 nucleotides: TGCAGTGCTACCCCGACCCGTTACGAGCAGTACTTC. It is translated as CSATPTRYEQYF.

This clonotype was observed many times. Here the CDR3 DNA reads TGTGCCGCCAACACAGGGGGAGAGACCCAGTACTTC. It is translated as CAANTGGETQYF. V gene TRBV10-3 combines with J gene TRBJ2-5; 8 nucleotides line up with TRBD1. V lost 11 bases and J lost 4; bases outside the gene matches: 6. This CDR3 comprises 12 residues. Germline-derived CDR1 and CDR2 are ENHRY and SYGVKD.

The chain carries TRBV18 and TRBJ2-3; 7 nucleotides align to TRBD2. CDR1 KGHSH and CDR2 LQKENI come from the germline V gene. J lost 4 bases, V lost 0 bases, and 4 bases had no gene match. This CDR3 has 15 residues. CDR3 nucleotide sequence: TGTGCCAGCTCACCACCTAAAGCGGGACCAGATACGCAGTATTTT. Amino acids: CASSPPKAGPDTQYF.

This clonotype was counted only a few times. The V call is TRBV2, the J call TRBJ2-1; TRBD1 might be the D (6 bases). Trimming pared 8 bases from V and 0 bases from J, leaving 11 bases between. The CDR3 is 14 residues long. Germline V gene data show CDR1 as SNHLY and CDR2 as FYNNEI. The CDR3 is CASPGGSSYNEQFF. In DNA form, the CDR3 reads TGTGCCAGCCCTGGGGGCAGCTCCTACAATGAGCAGTTCTTC. The variable domain in full, with the rest retrieved from reference TRBV2 and TRBJ2-1, is EPEVTQTPSHQVTQMGQEVILRCVPISNHLYFYWYRQILGQKVEFLVSFYNNEISEKSEIFDDQFSVERPDGSNFTLKIRSTKLEDSAMYFCASPGGSSYNEQFFGPGTRLTVL.

This clonotype has only a few counts. The chain carries TRBV20-1 and TRBJ1-1, with D hard to call. Germline lookup yields CDR1 DFQATT and CDR2 SNEGSKA (reference sequence). The CDR3 has 13 amino acids. The ends were cut back, 0 bases at V and 0 bases at J, with 5 bases in the middle. Here the CDR3 reads CSARDTMNTEAFF. The CDR3 DNA is TGCAGTGCTAGAGATACGATGAACACTGAAGCTTTCTTT.

The table lists this clonotype with a few counts. V usage is TRBV10-3 and J usage is TRBJ2-7; 8 bases map to TRBD1. CDR3 length: 15 residues. Germline V lookup: CDR1 ENHRY, CDR2 SYGVKD. V lost 4 bases to trimming and J lost 4 bases; unmatched junction nucleotides: 9. The CDR3 here is CAISVPGTGSYEQYF. The DNA of the CDR3 is TGTGCCATCAGTGTCCCCGGGACAGGATCTTACGAGCAGTACTTC.

This chain joins TRBV5-1 and TRBJ2-1; 10 positions match TRBD2. This CDR3 contains 16 residues. V shed 0 bases and J 6 bases; nucleotides not matched to a gene: 6. CDR1 is SGHRS and CDR2 is YFSETQ in the germline V gene. CDR3 region: CASSLGSSGSVNEQFF. As DNA, the CDR3 is TGCGCCAGCAGCTTGGGTTCTAGCGGGAGTGTCAATGAGCAGTTCTTC.

The table lists this clonotype with many counts. V is TRBV12-3 or TRBV12-4 and J is TRBJ1-6; D is unclear. CDR3 length equals 13 residues. V gave up 3 bases and J gave up 8 bases, with 8 bases separating them. CDR3 sequence (DNA): TGTGCCAGCAGTTTTAGGGTCGATTCACCCCTCCACTTT. Its translation: CASSFRVDSPLHF.

This clonotype was counted between two and nine times. The rearrangement joins TRBV27 to TRBJ2-1; tentatively, D is TRBD1 (6 bases). V was trimmed by 1 base and J by 9 bases, leaving 10 bases between them. Germline V CDR1 and CDR2: MNHEY, SMNVEV (reference sequence). This CDR3 is 13 amino acids long. The CDR3, as DNA: TGTGCCAGCAGTTTATTAACAGGGATTGAGCAGTTCTTC. Its translation is CASSLLTGIEQFF.

The chain uses TRBV6-2 or TRBV6-3 and TRBJ2-7; TRBD1 matches at 8 bases. CDR1 is MNHEY and CDR2 is SVGEGT in the germline V gene. The CDR3 covers 16 residues. Trimming took 5 bases from V and 4 from J; bases not matched to a gene: 13. CDR3 protein: CASSDLAGTGEYEQYF. The CDR3 region has the DNA TGTGCCAGCAGTGACCTAGCCGGGACAGGAGAATACGAGCAGTACTTC.

The chain recombines TRBV10-2 with TRBJ2-1; TRBD2 matches 9 bases. The ends lost 4 bases at V and 5 bases at J; junction bases unmatched: 15. The CDR3 is made up of 18 amino acids. CDR1 WSHSY and CDR2 SAAADI come from the germline V gene. CDR3 loop: CASSAPLGLAGIHNEQFF. The DNA for the CDR3 is TGCGCCAGCAGTGCCCCTCTCGGTCTAGCGGGGATACACAATGAGCAGTTCTTC.

In this sample, this clonotype turned up a few times. The chain employs TRBV5-1 and TRBJ2-5; D possibly corresponds to TRBD2 (5 bases). The V end was cut by 1 base, the J end by 2 bases, with 15 bases between. Germline loops: CDR1 SGHRS, CDR2 YFSETQ. The CDR3 extends over 16 amino acids. CDR3 coding DNA: TGCGCCAGCAGCTTGCAGGACTCGGGGAGACAAGAGACCCAGTACTTC. Its translation: CASSLQDSGRQETQYF.

J is TRBJ2-5 and V is TRBV12-3 or TRBV12-4; possibly TRBD1 or TRBD2 for D (6 bases each). This CDR3 is built from 17 residues. Trimming took off 0 bases at V and 5 bases at J, with 19 bases between the two ends. CDR3 coding DNA: TGTGCCAGCAGTTTAGCGCAGGGCCGGGGGCTACGGGAGACCCAGTACTTC. It encodes CASSLAQGRGLRETQYF.

This clonotype was counted at least ten times. The rearrangement uses TRBV29-1 and TRBJ2-5; D remains ambiguous. The CDR3 extends over 12 amino acids. The germline V gene encodes CDR1 SQVTM and CDR2 ANQGSEA. The germline V and J ends were trimmed by 4 bases and 2 bases, with 8 bases remaining between them. The CDR3 bases are TGCAGCGTTGTTATCACTCAAGAGACCCAGTACTTC. The encoded protein is CSVVITQETQYF.

This chain uses TRBV5-5 with TRBJ2-3; 9 bases map to TRBD2. CDR1 is SGHKS and CDR2 is YYEKEE in the germline V gene (reference sequence). After removal of 4 bases from V and 0 bases from J, the junction contained 6 bases not matched to a gene. CDR3 size: 16 residues. DNA of the CDR3: TGTGCCAGCAGCCCGGTAGCGGGGGTAAGCACAGATACGCAGTATTTT. This encodes CASSPVAGVSTDTQYF.

This clonotype turned up a few times. The V and J genes are TRBV7-9 and TRBJ2-1; 10 bases line up with TRBD2. The CDR3 sequence is 17 residues long. Trimming took 4 bases from V and 7 from J; bases not matched to a gene: 13. Looked up from germline, CDR1 is SEHNR and CDR2 is FQNEAQ (reference sequence). The CDR3 DNA reads as TGTGCCAGCAGCTCTAACTCACTAGCGGGACCCGCTAATGAGCAGTTCTTC. Translation: CASSSNSLAGPANEQFF. The whole variable domain, remainder taken from reference TRBV7-9 and TRBJ2-1, is DTGVSQNPRHKITKRGQNVTFRCDPISEHNRLYWYRQTLGQGPEFLTYFQNEAQLEKSRLLSDRFSAERPKGSFSTLEIQRTEQGDSAMYLCASSSNSLAGPANEQFFGPGTRLTVL.

The J gene is TRBJ2-1, the V gene TRBV3-1; TRBD2 matches at 9 bases. V shed 1 base, J shed 4 bases, and the junction held 8 bases outside the gene matches. Germline V gives CDR1 LGHDT, CDR2 YNNKEL (reference sequence). This CDR3 has 17 residues. In DNA, the CDR3 is TGTGCCAGCAGCCAAGCGGCGAAGCGGGGGGTTTACAATGAGCAGTTCTTC. It translates to CASSQAAKRGVYNEQFF.

This chain connects TRBV7-2 to TRBJ2-2, with TRBD2 matching 10 bases. There are 15 residues in the CDR3. CDR1 is SGHTA, CDR2 FQGNSA, per germline. V shed 7 bases and J 5 bases; nucleotides not matched to a gene: 7. CDR3 DNA: TGTGCCAGCATGCTTCGGACTAGCGGAACCGGGGAGCTGTTTTTT. Its protein product is CASMLRTSGTGELFF.

This chain connects TRBV7-9 to TRBJ2-2, with 10 bases aligning to TRBD1. The CDR3 extends over 17 amino acids. V gave up 5 bases and J gave up 7 bases; unmatched junction bases: 13. Germline values: CDR1 SEHNR, CDR2 FQNEAQ (reference sequence). The CDR3 DNA reads as TGTGCCAGCAGCCCAGGCTCCGGGACAGGGGTTCTCGGGGAGCTGTTTTTT. Its translation: CASSPGSGTGVLGELFF.

The chain links TRBV5-1 to TRBJ2-1; 9 bases match TRBD2. The germline V gene has CDR1 SGHRS and CDR2 YFSETQ. The CDR3 runs to 16 residues. The V segment lost 3 bases and the J segment 8 bases; nucleotides outside the gene matches: 12. CDR3 coding DNA: TGCGCCAGCAGCTCGTCGGGTCTAGCGGGATTAGATGAGCAGTTCTTC. Its translation: CASSSSGLAGLDEQFF.